This TCR beta chain was captured by sequencing in a study of T cell responses to AZD1222 COVID-19 vaccine. Study summary: Pooling covered second doses at about 4 or about 12 weeks.

Produced via immunoSEQ multiplex PCR; TCRdb's table is partial and in-frame only. This sample carries 100,000 to 150,000 clones, around 92% of them seen once, and the ten largest clones take 0.8% to 1.1%. Regarding this clone: Its antigen is unknown.

V was trimmed by 5 bases and J by 4 bases, leaving 14 bases between them. The germline V gene has CDR1 SEHNR and CDR2 FQNEAQ (reference sequence). The CDR3 sequence is 15 residues long. Points from the study as a whole: Donors in the cohort were predominantly white British and more often female, and clonal diversity was possibly underestimated. Targets within unmutated variant regions were reportedly found for nearly half of spike-specific TCRs.

Sequencing was performed on peripheral blood, taken on day 0 of AZD1222 vaccination. This TCR was recovered from an adult in good health. The V and J genes are TRBV7-9 and TRBJ2-2; possibly TRBD2 for D (6 bases). The DNA of the CDR3 is TGTGCCAGCAGCAAGGGGCGGCGGGGCACCGGGGAGCTGTTTTTT. Its translation is CASSKGRRGTGELFF. Complete variable domain (other parts from reference TRBV7-9 and TRBJ2-2): DTGVSQNPRHKITKRGQNVTFRCDPISEHNRLYWYRQTLGQGPEFLTYFQNEAQLEKSRLLSDRFSAERPKGSFSTLEIQRTEQGDSAMYLCASSKGRRGTGELFFGEGSRLTVL.